Reported below is one TCR beta chain. This CDR3 comprises 15 residues. The ends lost 3 bases at V and 0 bases at J; junction bases unmatched: 6. Germline lookup yields CDR1 SQVTM and CDR2 ANQGSEA. The entry originates in a study of T-cell memory formation after mild COVID-19. TCRdb ran MiXCR on the 5' RACE reads and lists one entry per CDR3 protein. Of more than 350,000 distinct CDR3 sequences detected, about 21% appear once; the ten largest clones hold around 12%. V usage is TRBV29-1 and J usage is TRBJ1-2; TRBD1 agrees at 8 bases. This clonotype originated in an adult woman who had mild COVID-19 (a few samples of this study predate the infection). Cell type and time point are not known. The sequencing sample was made of PBMCs or a T cell subset sorted from them (not recorded which). In DNA form, the CDR3 reads TGCAGCGTTGATTCAGGGGGCTCATCTAACTATGGCTACACCTTC. This gives the protein CSVDSGGSSNYGYTF.